One sample yielded the 9 T cell receptor beta chains listed below, sequenced in a study of T cell changes during pregnancy in multiple sclerosis (dated by TCRdb to between 2019 and 2020). The library was obtained by the immunoSEQ multiplex PCR assay. TCRdb retrieved this table from immuneACCESS and kept in-frame rearrangements only. Not all clones are present; in checked studies, unresolved V genes account for under half, and no reason is known for the remainder. The sample table lists approximately 43,000 clones, approximately 94% of them with a count of one. The ten biggest clones cover about 7.6% of the sample. Sequenced material: CD8+ T cells from peripheral blood mononuclear cells, taken in the third trimester of pregnancy. The receptors shown here come from a female donor with multiple sclerosis, enrolled in a pregnancy study.

CDR3 amino acids: CASSSPAEQETQYF. Here the CDR3 DNA reads TGTGCCAGCAGCTCCCCGGCGGAACAAGAGACCCAGTACTTC. The rearrangement uses TRBV7-9 and TRBJ2-5; D unresolved. The CDR3 consists of 14 residues. Trimming took 4 bases from V and 2 from J, leaving 11 bases between them. Germline lookup yields CDR1 SEHNR and CDR2 FQNEAQ (reference sequence).

CDR3 bases: TGTGCCAGCAGCAATAGCGGGAGGTTGGCAGATACGCAGTATTTT. It yields the protein CASSNSGRLADTQYF. The chain uses TRBV27 and TRBJ2-3, with TRBD2 matching over 10 bases. The CDR3 is 15 residues long. V lost 6 bases to trimming and J lost 4 bases; unmatched junction nucleotides: 7. CDR1 and CDR2 from the germline V gene are MNHEY and SMNVEV (reference sequence).

This rearrangement joins TRBV7-6 to TRBJ2-5; 8 bases fit TRBD2. The CDR3 sequence is 17 residues long. From germline, CDR1 is SGHVS and CDR2 FNYEAQ. V trimming: 2 bases; J trimming: 0 bases; junction bases outside the gene matches: 8. Here the CDR3 reads CASSLRRSGGNQETQYF. The CDR3 region has the DNA TGTGCCAGCAGCTTACGTAGAAGCGGGGGAAACCAAGAGACCCAGTACTTC.

The rearrangement links TRBV19 to TRBJ2-7; D is unclear. The CDR3 consists of 14 residues. Germline assignment: CDR1 LNHDA and CDR2 SQIVND (reference sequence). The V gene lost 4 bases and the J gene lost 6 bases, with 16 bases spanning the gap. The CDR3 DNA follows: TGTGCCAGTAGTACCGCGGTACTTCCTGCCGAGCAGTACTTC. Amino acid sequence: CASSTAVLPAEQYF.

The chain joins TRBV21-1 to TRBJ1-2. TRBV21-1 is assigned pseudogene status. This CDR3 contains 15 residues. Here the CDR3 DNA reads TGTGCCAGCAGCAAAGTTCGGGATACGAACTATGGCTACACCTTC. This translates into CASSKVRDTNYGYTF.

The V gene is TRBV7-6, the J gene TRBJ1-5, with 8 positions matching TRBD1. The CDR3 totals 14 residues. Germline CDR1 is SGHVS and CDR2 is FNYEAQ. The trim removed 1 base at V and 4 bases at J, leaving 0 bases unmatched. The CDR3 coding sequence is TGTGCCAGCAGCTTAGGGACAGGGAATCAGCCCCAGCATTTT. It yields the protein CASSLGTGNQPQHF.

This clone was seen once. The chain recombines TRBV7-2 with TRBJ2-7; no firm D call. This CDR3 is built from 14 residues. With 5 bases removed from V and 3 bases from J, the gap between germline ends came to 14 bases. The germline CDR1 and CDR2 sequences are SGHTA and FQGNSA. The CDR3 nucleotides are TGTGCCAGCAGCCCAGTTAACAAATTCTACGAGCAGTACTTC. The encoded protein is CASSPVNKFYEQYF.

V and J are TRBV4-3 and TRBJ2-1, with 11 nucleotides matching TRBD1. Germline loops: CDR1 LGHNA, CDR2 YSLEER. V dropped 2 bases and J dropped 6; count of bases not matched to a gene: 3. The CDR3 loop spans 15 amino acids. Written as DNA, the CDR3 is TGCGCCAGCAGCCAACTCGGGACAGGGGGCAATGAGCAGTTCTTC. Residues: CASSQLGTGGNEQFF.

The rearrangement uses TRBV13 and TRBJ2-3; TRBD1 matches 11 bases. The germline gives CDR1 PRHDT, CDR2 FYEKMQ (reference sequence). CDR3 length equals 13 residues. The CDR3 loop reads CDRPGQGDDTQYF. The CDR3 DNA reads TGTGACCGACCGGGACAGGGGGACGATACGCAGTATTTT.